The 25 T cell receptor beta chains below were found in one sample sequenced in a study of OX40 agonist ivuxolimab in advanced cancers. Generated by immunoSEQ multiplex PCR, the TCRdb table keeps only in-frame clones and is missing some. Of about 60,000 clones listed, around 84% are singletons. Material: CD4+ or CD8+ T cells sorted from blood, obtained in a trial of the OX40 agonist ivuxolimab. The receptors were gathered from an adult with an advanced solid tumor such as melanoma, head and neck, liver or kidney cancer.

The genes are TRBV5-4 and TRBJ2-7; 9 nucleotides align to TRBD1. Germline lookup yields CDR1 SGHNT and CDR2 YYREEE (reference sequence). This CDR3 spans 15 amino acids. The V and J ends lost 0 bases and 5 bases, in that order; junction bases with no gene match: 6. CDR3 DNA sequence: TGTGCCAGCAGCTTGGTCGGGACAGGGATTCACGAGCAGTACTTC. It translates to CASSLVGTGIHEQYF. Supplemented by reference TRBV5-4 and TRBJ2-7, the full variable domain reads ETGVTQSPTHLIKTRGQQVTLRCSSQSGHNTVSWYQQALGQGPQFIFQYYREEENGRGNFPPRFSGLQFPNYSSELNVNALELDDSALYLCASSLVGTGIHEQYFGPGTRLTVT.

V and J are TRBV11-2 and TRBJ2-2; no firm D call. The CDR3 has 16 amino acids. Trimming removed 1 base at V and 2 bases at J, with 11 bases between. From germline, CDR1 is SGHAT and CDR2 FQNNGV. The CDR3 nucleotides read TGTGCCAGCAGCTTAGGGTTAGCTACAAACACCGGGGAGCTGTTTTTT. Translated: CASSLGLATNTGELFF.

The V gene is TRBV28, the J gene TRBJ1-5, with D possibly being TRBD1 (5 bases). Germline V gives CDR1 MDHEN, CDR2 SYDVKM. With 1 base removed from V and 5 bases from J, the gap between germline ends came to 15 bases. The CDR3 sequence is 16 residues long. CDR3 DNA: TGTGCCAGCAGTTTATCCCCCCCAGGGCCCTATCAGCCCCAGCATTTT. Translation: CASSLSPPGPYQPQHF.

The genes are TRBV27 and TRBJ2-1; 9 bases fit TRBD2. The V and J ends lost 2 bases and 4 bases, in that order; junction bases with no gene match: 24. This CDR3 comprises 22 residues. Germline CDR1 reads MNHEY; CDR2 reads SMNVEV (reference sequence). The CDR3 sequence is CASSLGQGVTARSGRNYNEQFF. In DNA form, the CDR3 reads TGTGCCAGCAGTTTAGGGCAGGGGGTTACCGCGCGGAGCGGGAGGAATTACAATGAGCAGTTCTTC.

V is TRBV13 and J is TRBJ2-3; TRBD1 aligns across 10 bases. The germline gives CDR1 PRHDT, CDR2 FYEKMQ (reference sequence). CDR3 size: 15 residues. With V trimmed by 1 base and J by 4 bases, 2 bases remained unmatched. The CDR3 DNA is TGTGCCAGCAGCTTAGAGACAGGGGGCGCAGATACGCAGTATTTT. It yields the protein CASSLETGGADTQYF.

The V call is TRBV9, the J call TRBJ1-6, with D tentatively TRBD1 (6 bases). Looked up from germline, CDR1 is SGDLS and CDR2 is YYNGEE. This CDR3 comprises 15 residues. With 4 bases removed from V and 7 bases from J, the gap between germline ends came to 15 bases. The CDR3 region has the DNA TGTGCCAGCAGCTCCCCCCGGGGGCCAAATTCACCCCTCCACTTT. Protein: CASSSPRGPNSPLHF.

This chain uses TRBV28 with TRBJ2-3; maybe TRBD2 (6 bases). The CDR3 loop spans 14 amino acids. The V gene lost 7 bases and the J gene lost 3 bases, with 14 bases spanning the gap. The germline CDR1 and CDR2 sequences are MDHEN and SYDVKM. The CDR3 DNA follows: TGTGCCAGCATCCCCCCCGGGGGTACAGATACGCAGTATTTT. It encodes CASIPPGGTDTQYF.

V is TRBV28 and J is TRBJ1-6; D remains unclear. Germline values: CDR1 MDHEN, CDR2 SYDVKM. The CDR3 length is 15 residues. V dropped 4 bases and J dropped 3 bases, with 10 bases sitting between them. CDR3 amino acids: CASSSPGYYNSPLHF. In nucleotides, the CDR3 is TGTGCCAGCAGTTCACCGGGGTACTATAATTCACCCCTCCACTTT.

In regard to this clone: This CDR3 is also generated by other DNA sequences in the sample. The chain links TRBV7-6 to TRBJ1-3; 7 nucleotides align to TRBD1. Germline values: CDR1 SGHVS, CDR2 FNYEAQ. The V gene end was trimmed by 0 bases and the J gene end by 3 bases; junction bases not matched to a gene: 5. This CDR3 comprises 16 residues. Here the CDR3 DNA reads TGTGCCAGCAGCTTAGCGCGACAGGGTAGTGGAAACACCATATATTTT. Protein product: CASSLARQGSGNTIYF.

The J gene is TRBJ1-3, the V gene TRBV23-1, with a possible D match to TRBD1 (5 bases). TRBV23-1 is annotated as an ORF whose role is uncertain. Trimming pared 0 bases from V and 2 bases from J, leaving 11 bases between. The CDR3 has 16 residues. The CDR3, as DNA: TGCGCCAGCAGTCAATCCGAGGGGCCTACTGGAAACACCATATATTTT. Amino acid sequence: CASSQSEGPTGNTIYF.

The rearrangement uses TRBV4-1 and TRBJ2-6; 11 bases line up with TRBD1. The CDR3 loop spans 19 amino acids. V was clipped by 0 bases and J by 3 bases; unmatched bases: 7. Germline V gene lookup returns CDR1 MGHRA and CDR2 YSYEKL. The CDR3 DNA is TGCGCCAGCAGCCAAGAGGACAGGGGGCAACGTGGTGGGGCCAACGTCCTGACTTTC. Protein sequence: CASSQEDRGQRGGANVLTF.

The chain carries TRBV28 and TRBJ2-7, with TRBD2 matching over 9 bases. V was pared by 3 bases and J by 2 bases, with 5 bases of the junction left unmatched. CDR3 size: 15 residues. Germline CDR1 is MDHEN and CDR2 is SYDVKM. CDR3 amino acids: CASSFEAGGTYEQYF. The CDR3, as DNA: TGTGCCAGCAGTTTCGAAGCGGGAGGCACCTACGAGCAGTACTTC. Based on the CDR3 plus reference TRBV28 and TRBJ2-7, the full variable domain is DVKVTQSSRYLVKRTGEKVFLECVQDMDHENMFWYRQDPGLGLRLIYFSYDVKMKEKGDIPEGYSVSREKKERFSLILESASTNQTSMYLCASSFEAGGTYEQYFGPGTRLTVT.

This chain links TRBV5-5 with TRBJ2-7, with D tentatively TRBD1 (5 bases). V lost 0 bases and J 0 bases, leaving 7 bases between the germline ends. The CDR3 extends over 14 amino acids. Germline CDR1 SGHKS, CDR2 YYEKEE (reference sequence). The CDR3 here is CASSLGQGSYEQYF. CDR3 DNA: TGTGCCAGCAGCTTGGGGCAGGGCTCCTACGAGCAGTACTTC.

V is TRBV9 and J is TRBJ1-3; 7 nucleotides line up with TRBD1. The V gene's germline CDR1 is SGDLS and CDR2 YYNGEE. The CDR3 is 17 residues long. V gave up 3 bases and J gave up 0 bases; unmatched junction bases: 9. CDR3 bases: TGTGCCAGCAGCGCTAGGACAGGTGCCTTCTCTGGAAACACCATATATTTT. This codes for CASSARTGAFSGNTIYF.

V usage is TRBV5-6 and J usage is TRBJ2-5; tentatively, D is TRBD1 (6 bases). The V end lost 2 bases, the J end lost 10 bases, and 15 bases lay between the germline ends. The germline CDR1 and CDR2 sequences are SGHDT and YYEEEE. This CDR3 region has 13 residues. The chain's CDR3 is CASSFSRGSGQYF. DNA of the CDR3: TGTGCCAGCAGCTTTTCCAGGGGATCGGGCCAGTACTTC.

This chain joins TRBV2 and TRBJ1-1; D is uncertain. The CDR3 runs to 13 residues. The V gene lost 7 bases and the J gene lost 4 bases, with 13 bases spanning the gap. Germline V gene data show CDR1 as SNHLY and CDR2 as FYNNEI. The CDR3 is CASNSPGSTEAFF. CDR3 nucleotides: TGTGCCAGCAACAGCCCGGGGTCCACTGAAGCTTTCTTT.

V and J are TRBV23-1 and TRBJ2-1; D is uncertain. TRBV23-1 is sorted into the ORF group, with uncertain function. Trimming removed 3 bases from V and 0 bases from J, with 12 bases in between. There are 16 residues in the CDR3. CDR3 DNA sequence: TGCGCCAGCAGTCATGGTGCGCCGAGCTCCTACAATGAGCAGTTCTTC. Its translation: CASSHGAPSSYNEQFF.

The rearrangement uses TRBV28 and TRBJ1-5; D is perhaps TRBD1 (5 bases). V dropped 5 bases and J dropped 5 bases, with 19 bases sitting between them. CDR3 size: 16 residues. Germline CDR1 MDHEN, CDR2 SYDVKM. Here the CDR3 reads CASSATGTGVDQPQHF. Here the CDR3 DNA reads TGTGCCAGCAGTGCAACCGGGACGGGAGTAGATCAGCCCCAGCATTTT.

J is TRBJ1-1 and V is TRBV5-1; 8 nucleotides line up with TRBD1. The trim removed 4 bases at V and 7 bases at J, leaving 12 bases unmatched. The CDR3 sequence is 15 residues long. CDR1 is SGHRS, CDR2 YFSETQ, per germline. Here the CDR3 reads CASSPQQGAQGEAFF. The CDR3 nucleotides are TGCGCCAGCAGCCCACAGCAGGGGGCGCAGGGTGAAGCTTTCTTT.

V gene TRBV7-9 combines with J gene TRBJ1-1; maybe TRBD1 (5 bases). CDR1 and CDR2 from the germline V gene are SEHNR and FQNEAQ (reference sequence). Trimming took off 2 bases at V and 1 base at J, with 14 bases between the two ends. There are 16 residues in the CDR3. The CDR3 loop is CASSLPRGEQNTEAFF. The CDR3 bases are TGTGCCAGCAGCTTACCCCGGGGGGAGCAGAACACTGAAGCTTTCTTT. The entire variable domain, with the rest obtained from reference TRBV7-9 and TRBJ1-1, is as follows: DTGVSQNPRHKITKRGQNVTFRCDPISEHNRLYWYRQTLGQGPEFLTYFQNEAQLEKSRLLSDRFSAERPKGSFSTLEIQRTEQGDSAMYLCASSLPRGEQNTEAFFGQGTRLTVV.

The chain joins TRBV6-6 to TRBJ1-5; D is perhaps TRBD1 (6 bases). The germline V gene encodes CDR1 MNHNY and CDR2 SVGAGI (reference sequence). CDR3 length: 16 amino acids. Trimming shortened V by 4 bases and J by 0 bases, and 13 bases separated the two germline ends. The CDR3 spells CASSFFRGDSNQPQHF. CDR3 bases: TGTGCCAGCAGTTTCTTCAGGGGCGATAGCAATCAGCCCCAGCATTTT.

The genes are TRBV2 and TRBJ1-5; D possibly corresponds to TRBD1 (5 bases). Trimming removed 8 bases from V and 3 bases from J, with 17 bases in between. The CDR3 consists of 15 residues. From germline, CDR1 is SNHLY and CDR2 FYNNEI. CDR3 amino acids: CASAVLRGTNQPQHF. CDR3 nucleotides: TGTGCCAGCGCCGTATTGAGGGGAACCAATCAGCCCCAGCATTTT.

The V call is TRBV9, the J call TRBJ2-5; D is perhaps TRBD1 (6 bases). The J call may not be correct, given that the DNA end is closer to TRBJ2-7. This CDR3 is 14 amino acids long. The germline V gene encodes CDR1 SGDLS and CDR2 YYNGEE. CDR3 DNA sequence: TGTGCCAGCAGCGTCACGGACAGTACCTACGAGCAGTACTTC. This encodes CASSVTDSTYEQYF.

The V and J genes are TRBV28 and TRBJ2-2; perhaps TRBD1 as D (6 bases). Germline CDR1 MDHEN, CDR2 SYDVKM. The CDR3 is 15 amino acids. Trimming pared 6 bases from V and 1 base from J, leaving 12 bases between. The CDR3 loop reads CASRSGTLNTGELFF. The CDR3 nucleotides read TGTGCCAGCAGGTCCGGGACACTGAACACCGGGGAGCTGTTTTTT.

In DNA form, the CDR3 reads TGTGCCAGCAGTGCAGCGGGGGTTCTCACAGATACGCAGTATTTT. It yields the protein CASSAAGVLTDTQYF. The rearrangement joins TRBV25-1 to TRBJ2-3, with 8 bases lining up with TRBD2. This CDR3 is 15 amino acids long. V lost 4 bases to trimming and J lost 2 bases; unmatched junction nucleotides: 5. Germline-derived CDR1 and CDR2 are MGHDK and SYGVNS.